The T cell receptor (beta chain) under discussion was sequenced for a study of shared clonotypes between healthy human individuals. This clone was counted between two and nine times. The assay was immunoSEQ multiplex PCR, and TCRdb's table has in-frame clones only and misses some. The table records 110,000 or so clones, under 70% of them present only once. Sequencing was carried out using memory CD8+ T cells sorted from blood. Subset here: CD45RO+ cells pooled with CCR7-negative TemRA cells. The TCR was taken from a woman aged 25 to 39 in good health.

The CDR3: CSVVALQGLFF. The DNA of the CDR3 is TGCAGCGTTGTCGCCCTCCAGGGGCTGTTTTTT. The chain combines TRBV29-1 with TRBJ2-2; TRBD1 is a possible D gene (5 bases). This CDR3 is built from 11 residues. From germline, CDR1 is SQVTM and CDR2 ANQGSEA. The V gene lost 4 bases and the J gene lost 13 bases, with 13 bases spanning the gap.